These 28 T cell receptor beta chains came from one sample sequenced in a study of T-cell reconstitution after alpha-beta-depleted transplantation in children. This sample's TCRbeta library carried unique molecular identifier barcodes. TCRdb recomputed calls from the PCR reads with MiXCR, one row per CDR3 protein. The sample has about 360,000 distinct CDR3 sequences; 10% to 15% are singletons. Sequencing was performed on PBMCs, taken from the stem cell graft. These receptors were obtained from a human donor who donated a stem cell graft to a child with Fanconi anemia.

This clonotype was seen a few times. In DNA form, the CDR3 reads TGTGCCAGCAGTTCCGGGACACCCAATCAGCCCCAGCATTTT. It encodes CASSSGTPNQPQHF. The chain combines TRBV12-3 or TRBV12-4 with TRBJ1-5; maybe TRBD1 (6 bases). The CDR3 spans 14 residues. The V end lost 4 bases, the J end lost 3 bases, and 10 bases lay between the germline ends.

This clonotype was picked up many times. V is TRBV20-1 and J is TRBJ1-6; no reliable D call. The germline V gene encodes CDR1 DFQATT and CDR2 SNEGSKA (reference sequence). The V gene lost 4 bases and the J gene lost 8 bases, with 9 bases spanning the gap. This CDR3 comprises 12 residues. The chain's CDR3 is CSATVGDSPLHF. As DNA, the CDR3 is TGCAGTGCTACCGTAGGTGATTCACCCCTCCACTTT.

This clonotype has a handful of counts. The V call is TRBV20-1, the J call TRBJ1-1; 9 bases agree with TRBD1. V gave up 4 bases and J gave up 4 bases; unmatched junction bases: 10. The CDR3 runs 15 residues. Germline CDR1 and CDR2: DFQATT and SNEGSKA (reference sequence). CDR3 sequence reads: CSATGTGMEGTEAFF. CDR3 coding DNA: TGCAGTGCTACCGGGACAGGGATGGAGGGCACTGAAGCTTTCTTT.

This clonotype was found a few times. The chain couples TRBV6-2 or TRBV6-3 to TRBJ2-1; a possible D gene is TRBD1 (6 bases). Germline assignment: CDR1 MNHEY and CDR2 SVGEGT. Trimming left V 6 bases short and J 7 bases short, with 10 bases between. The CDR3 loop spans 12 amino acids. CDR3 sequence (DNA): TGTGCCAGCAGCACAGGGTTTAATGAGCAGTTCTTC. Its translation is CASSTGFNEQFF.

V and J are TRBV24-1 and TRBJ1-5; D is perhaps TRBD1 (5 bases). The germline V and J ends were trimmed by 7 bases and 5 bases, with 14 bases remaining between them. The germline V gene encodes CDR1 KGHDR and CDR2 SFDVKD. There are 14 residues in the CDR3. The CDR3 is CATSSMDTDQPQHF. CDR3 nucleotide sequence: TGTGCCACCAGCTCTATGGACACCGATCAGCCCCAGCATTTT.

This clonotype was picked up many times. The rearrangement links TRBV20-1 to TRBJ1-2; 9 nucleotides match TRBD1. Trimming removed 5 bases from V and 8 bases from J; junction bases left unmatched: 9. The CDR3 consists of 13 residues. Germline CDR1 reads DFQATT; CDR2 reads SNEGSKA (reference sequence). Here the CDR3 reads CSAVEGQGFGYTF. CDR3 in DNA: TGCAGTGCTGTAGAGGGACAGGGCTTCGGCTACACCTTC.

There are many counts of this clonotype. The CDR3 nucleotides read TGTGCCAGCAGTCTGGGGGGAGCCTACAATGAGCAGTTCTTC. Residues: CASSLGGAYNEQFF. This rearrangement joins TRBV25-1 to TRBJ2-1, with D perhaps matching TRBD2 (6 bases). With 5 bases removed from V and 2 bases from J, the gap between germline ends came to 10 bases. Germline CDR1 MGHDK, CDR2 SYGVNS. The CDR3 sequence is 14 residues long.

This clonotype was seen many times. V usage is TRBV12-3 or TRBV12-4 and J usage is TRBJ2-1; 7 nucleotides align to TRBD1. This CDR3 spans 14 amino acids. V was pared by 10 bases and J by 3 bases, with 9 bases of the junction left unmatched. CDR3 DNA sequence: TGTGCCACCCCTCCGAGGGGGCGCTACAATGAGCAGTTCTTC. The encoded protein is CATPPRGRYNEQFF.

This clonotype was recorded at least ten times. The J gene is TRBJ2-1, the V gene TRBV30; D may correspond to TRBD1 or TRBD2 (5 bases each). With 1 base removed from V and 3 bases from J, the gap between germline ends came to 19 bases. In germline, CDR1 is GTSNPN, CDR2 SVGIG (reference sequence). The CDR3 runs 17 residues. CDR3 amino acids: CAWSAGRGPFGYNEQFF. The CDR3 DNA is TGTGCCTGGAGTGCCGGACGGGGACCTTTTGGCTACAATGAGCAGTTCTTC.

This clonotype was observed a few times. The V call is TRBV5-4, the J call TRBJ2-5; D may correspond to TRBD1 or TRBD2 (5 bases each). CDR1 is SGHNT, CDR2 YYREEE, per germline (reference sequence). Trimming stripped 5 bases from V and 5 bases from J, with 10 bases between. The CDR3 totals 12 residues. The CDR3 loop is CASRDEGETQYF. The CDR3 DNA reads TGTGCCAGCAGGGATGAGGGGGAGACCCAGTACTTC.

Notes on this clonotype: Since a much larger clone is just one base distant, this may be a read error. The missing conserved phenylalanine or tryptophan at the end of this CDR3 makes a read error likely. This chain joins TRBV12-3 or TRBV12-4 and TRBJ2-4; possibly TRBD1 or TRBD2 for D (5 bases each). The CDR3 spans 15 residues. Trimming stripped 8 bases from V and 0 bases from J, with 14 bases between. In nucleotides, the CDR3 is TGTGCCAGCGCAGACCGGGACGGAGCCAAAAACATTCAGTACTAC. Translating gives CASADRDGAKNIQYY.

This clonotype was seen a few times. The CDR3 sequence: CASSVMRGGGETQYF. CDR3 in DNA: TGTGCCAGCAGCGTAATGCGGGGGGGCGGAGAGACCCAGTACTTC. V gene TRBV9 combines with J gene TRBJ2-5; 9 bases agree with TRBD2. The CDR3 has 15 residues. The ends lost 1 base at V and 4 bases at J; junction bases unmatched: 5. Germline values: CDR1 SGDLS, CDR2 YYNGEE.

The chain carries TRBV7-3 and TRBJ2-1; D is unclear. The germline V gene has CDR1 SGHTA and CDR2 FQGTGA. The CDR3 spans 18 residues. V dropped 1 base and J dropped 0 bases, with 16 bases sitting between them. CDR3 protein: CASSLKRVGSHSYNEQFF. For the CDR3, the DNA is TGTGCCAGCAGCTTAAAGCGAGTGGGTAGCCACTCCTACAATGAGCAGTTCTTC.

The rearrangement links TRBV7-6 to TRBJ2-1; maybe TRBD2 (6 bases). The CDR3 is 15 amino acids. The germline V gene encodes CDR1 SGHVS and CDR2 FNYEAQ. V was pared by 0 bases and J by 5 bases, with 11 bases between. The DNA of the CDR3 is TGTGCCAGCAGCTTAGCGGCGGGGCTACACAATGAGCAGTTCTTC. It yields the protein CASSLAAGLHNEQFF. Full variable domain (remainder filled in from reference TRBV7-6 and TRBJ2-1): GAGVSQSPRYKVTKRGQDVALRCDPISGHVSLYWYRQALGQGPEFLTYFNYEAQQDKSGLPNDRFSAERPEGSISTLTIQRTEQRDSAMYRCASSLAAGLHNEQFFGPGTRLTVL.

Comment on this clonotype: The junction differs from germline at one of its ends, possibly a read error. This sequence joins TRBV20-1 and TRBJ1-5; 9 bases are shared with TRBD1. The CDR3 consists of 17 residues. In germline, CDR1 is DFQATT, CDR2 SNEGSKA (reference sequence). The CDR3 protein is CSATPILPGQGNQPQHF. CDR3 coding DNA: TGCAGTGCTACACCAATTCTCCCGGGACAGGGCAACCAGCCCCAGCATTTT.

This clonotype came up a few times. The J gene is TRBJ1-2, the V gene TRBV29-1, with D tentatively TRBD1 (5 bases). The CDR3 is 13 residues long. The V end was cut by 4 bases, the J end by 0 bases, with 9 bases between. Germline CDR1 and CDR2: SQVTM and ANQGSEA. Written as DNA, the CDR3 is TGCAGCGTTGGCGGGGGAGCTAACTATGGCTACACCTTC. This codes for CSVGGGANYGYTF.

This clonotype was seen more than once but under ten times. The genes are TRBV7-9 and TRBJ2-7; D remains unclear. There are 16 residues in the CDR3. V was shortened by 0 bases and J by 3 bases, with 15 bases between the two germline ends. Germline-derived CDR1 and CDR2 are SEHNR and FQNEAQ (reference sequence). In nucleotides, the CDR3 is TGTGCCAGCAGCTTAGCGCTGTCGCCCGAAGGCTACGAGCAGTACTTC. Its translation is CASSLALSPEGYEQYF.

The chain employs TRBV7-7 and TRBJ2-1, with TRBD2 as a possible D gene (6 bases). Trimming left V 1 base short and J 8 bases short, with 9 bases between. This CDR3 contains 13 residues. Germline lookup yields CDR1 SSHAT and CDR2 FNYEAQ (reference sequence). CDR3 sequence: CASSLGTKDEQFF. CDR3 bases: TGTGCCAGCAGCTTAGGGACTAAGGATGAGCAGTTCTTC.

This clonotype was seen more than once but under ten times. The DNA of the CDR3 is TGTGCCAGCGTCCGCCGGCGTAGCTCCTACAATGAGCAGTTCTTC. It translates to CASVRRRSSYNEQFF. The J gene is TRBJ2-1, the V gene TRBV7-2; D call uncertain. V lost 8 bases to trimming and J lost 0 bases, with 14 bases between them. The CDR3 sequence is 15 residues long. Germline assignment: CDR1 SGHTA and CDR2 FQGNSA.

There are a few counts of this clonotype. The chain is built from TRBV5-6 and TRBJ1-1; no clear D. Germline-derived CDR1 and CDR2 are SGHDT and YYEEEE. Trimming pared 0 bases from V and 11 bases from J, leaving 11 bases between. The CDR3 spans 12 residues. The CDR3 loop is CASSLVPGGAFF. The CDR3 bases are TGTGCCAGCAGCTTGGTGCCAGGTGGTGCTTTCTTT.

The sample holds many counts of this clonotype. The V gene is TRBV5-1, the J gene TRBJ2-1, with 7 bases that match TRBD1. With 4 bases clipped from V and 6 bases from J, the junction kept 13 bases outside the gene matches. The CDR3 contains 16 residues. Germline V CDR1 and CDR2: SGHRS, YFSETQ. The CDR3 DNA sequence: TGCGCCAGCAGCCAGACGCGACAGGGATGGTCCAATGAGCAGTTCTTC. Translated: CASSQTRQGWSNEQFF. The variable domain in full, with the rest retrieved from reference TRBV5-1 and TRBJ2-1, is KAGVTQTPRYLIKTRGQQVTLSCSPISGHRSVSWYQQTPGQGLQFLFEYFSETQRNKGNFPGRFSGRQFSNSRSEMNVSTLELGDSALYLCASSQTRQGWSNEQFFGPGTRLTVL.

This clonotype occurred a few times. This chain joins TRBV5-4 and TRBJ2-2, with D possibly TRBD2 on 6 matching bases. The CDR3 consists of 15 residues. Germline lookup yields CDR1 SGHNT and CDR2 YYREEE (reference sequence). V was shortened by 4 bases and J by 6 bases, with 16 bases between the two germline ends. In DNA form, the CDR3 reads TGTGCCAGCAGCGCCGCGGGACTGAAGTCCGGGGAGCTGTTTTTT. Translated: CASSAAGLKSGELFF.

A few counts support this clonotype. The CDR3 DNA reads as TGCGCCAGCAGCCAAGCGTCGGGGTTTGGCGGGGAGCTGTTTTTT. Its translation is CASSQASGFGGELFF. V usage is TRBV4-3 and J usage is TRBJ2-2; tentatively, D is TRBD2 (5 bases). The CDR3 is 15 residues long. Germline CDR1 reads LGHNA; CDR2 reads YSLEER. V gave up 1 base and J gave up 7 bases, with 13 bases separating them.

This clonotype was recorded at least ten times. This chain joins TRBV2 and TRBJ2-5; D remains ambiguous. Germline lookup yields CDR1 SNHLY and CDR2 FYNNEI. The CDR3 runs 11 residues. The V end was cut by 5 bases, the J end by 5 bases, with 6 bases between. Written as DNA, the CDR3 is TGTGCCAGCAGTATTAGCGAGACCCAGTACTTC. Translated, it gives CASSISETQYF. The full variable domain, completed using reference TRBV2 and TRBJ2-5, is EPEVTQTPSHQVTQMGQEVILRCVPISNHLYFYWYRQILGQKVEFLVSFYNNEISEKSEIFDDQFSVERPDGSNFTLKIRSTKLEDSAMYFCASSISETQYFGPGTRLLVL.

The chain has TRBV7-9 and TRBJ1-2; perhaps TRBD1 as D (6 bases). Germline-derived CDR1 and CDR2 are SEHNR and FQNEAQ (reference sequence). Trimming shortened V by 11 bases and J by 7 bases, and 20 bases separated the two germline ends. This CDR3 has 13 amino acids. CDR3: CALLGQGRIGYTF. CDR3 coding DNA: TGTGCCCTCTTGGGGCAGGGGAGGATTGGCTACACCTTC.

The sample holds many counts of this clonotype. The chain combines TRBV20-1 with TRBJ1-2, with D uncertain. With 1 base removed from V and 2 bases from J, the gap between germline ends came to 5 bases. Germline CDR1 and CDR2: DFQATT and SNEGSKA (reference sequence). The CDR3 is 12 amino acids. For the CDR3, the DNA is TGCAGTGCTAGAGGGGAAAACTATGGCTACACCTTC. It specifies CSARGENYGYTF.

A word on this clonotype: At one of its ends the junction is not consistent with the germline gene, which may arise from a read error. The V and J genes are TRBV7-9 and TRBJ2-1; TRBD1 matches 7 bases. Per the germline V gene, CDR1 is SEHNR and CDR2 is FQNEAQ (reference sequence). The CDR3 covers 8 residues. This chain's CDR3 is CASTPGGF. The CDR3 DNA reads TGTGCCAGCACCCCAGGGGGCTTC.

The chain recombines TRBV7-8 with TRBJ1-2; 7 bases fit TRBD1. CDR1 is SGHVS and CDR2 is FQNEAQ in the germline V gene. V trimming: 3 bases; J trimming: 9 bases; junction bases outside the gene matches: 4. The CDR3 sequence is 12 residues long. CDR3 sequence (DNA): TGTGCCAGCAGCTTTTCACAGGGGAGCTACACCTTC. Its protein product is CASSFSQGSYTF.